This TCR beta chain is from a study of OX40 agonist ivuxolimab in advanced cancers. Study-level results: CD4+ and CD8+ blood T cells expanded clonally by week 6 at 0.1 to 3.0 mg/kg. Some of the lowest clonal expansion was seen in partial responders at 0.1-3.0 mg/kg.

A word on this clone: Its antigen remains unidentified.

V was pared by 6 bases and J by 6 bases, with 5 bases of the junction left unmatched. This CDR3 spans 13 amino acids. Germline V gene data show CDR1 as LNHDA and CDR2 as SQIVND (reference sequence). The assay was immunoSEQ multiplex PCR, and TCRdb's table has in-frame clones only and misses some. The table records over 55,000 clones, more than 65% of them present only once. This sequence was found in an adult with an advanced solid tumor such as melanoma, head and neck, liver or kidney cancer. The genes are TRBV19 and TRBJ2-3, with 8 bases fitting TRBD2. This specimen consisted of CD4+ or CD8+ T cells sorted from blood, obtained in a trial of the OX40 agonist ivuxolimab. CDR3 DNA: TGTGCCAGTAGCGGGGGGGCTGGGGATACGCAGTATTTT. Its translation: CASSGGAGDTQYF.